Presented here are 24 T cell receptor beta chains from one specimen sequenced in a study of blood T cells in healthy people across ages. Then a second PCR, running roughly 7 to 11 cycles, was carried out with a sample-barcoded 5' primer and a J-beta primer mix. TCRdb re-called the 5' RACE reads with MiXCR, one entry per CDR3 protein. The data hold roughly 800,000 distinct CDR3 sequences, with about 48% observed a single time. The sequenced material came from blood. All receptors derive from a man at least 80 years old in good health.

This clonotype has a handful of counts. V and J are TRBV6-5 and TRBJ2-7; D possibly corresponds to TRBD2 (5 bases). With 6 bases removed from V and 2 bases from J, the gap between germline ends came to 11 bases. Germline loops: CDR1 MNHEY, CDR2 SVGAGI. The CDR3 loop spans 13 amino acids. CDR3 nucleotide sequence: TGTGCCAGCAGGGCGGGCAGAACCTACGAGCAGTACTTC. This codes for CASRAGRTYEQYF.

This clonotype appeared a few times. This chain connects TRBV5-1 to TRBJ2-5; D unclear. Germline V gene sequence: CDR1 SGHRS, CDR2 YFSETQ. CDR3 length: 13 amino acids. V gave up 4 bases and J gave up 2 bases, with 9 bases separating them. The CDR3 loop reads CASSQPGQETQYF. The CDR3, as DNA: TGCGCCAGCAGCCAACCAGGACAAGAGACCCAGTACTTC. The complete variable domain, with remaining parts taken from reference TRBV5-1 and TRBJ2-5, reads KAGVTQTPRYLIKTRGQQVTLSCSPISGHRSVSWYQQTPGQGLQFLFEYFSETQRNKGNFPGRFSGRQFSNSRSEMNVSTLELGDSALYLCASSQPGQETQYFGPGTRLLVL.

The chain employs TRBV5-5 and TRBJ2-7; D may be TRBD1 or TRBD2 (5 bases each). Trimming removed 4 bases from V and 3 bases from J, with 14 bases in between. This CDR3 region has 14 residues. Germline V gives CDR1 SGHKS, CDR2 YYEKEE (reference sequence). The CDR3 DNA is TGTGCCAGCAGCGAACGGGGACCAAGCTACGAGCAGTACTTC. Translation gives CASSERGPSYEQYF.

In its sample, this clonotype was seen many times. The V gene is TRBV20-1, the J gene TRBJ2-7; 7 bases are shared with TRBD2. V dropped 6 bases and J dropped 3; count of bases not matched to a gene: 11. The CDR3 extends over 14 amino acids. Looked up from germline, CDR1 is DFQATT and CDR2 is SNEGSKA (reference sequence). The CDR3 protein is CSALSGINLYEQYF. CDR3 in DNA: TGCAGTGCCCTGAGCGGGATAAACCTCTACGAGCAGTACTTC.

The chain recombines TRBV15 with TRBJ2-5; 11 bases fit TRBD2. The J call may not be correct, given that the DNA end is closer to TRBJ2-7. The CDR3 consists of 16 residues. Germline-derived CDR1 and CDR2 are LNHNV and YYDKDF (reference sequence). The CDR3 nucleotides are TGTGCCACCAGCAGAGATGTCTTAGCGGGAGGGGCCGAGCAGTACTTC. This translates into CATSRDVLAGGAEQYF.

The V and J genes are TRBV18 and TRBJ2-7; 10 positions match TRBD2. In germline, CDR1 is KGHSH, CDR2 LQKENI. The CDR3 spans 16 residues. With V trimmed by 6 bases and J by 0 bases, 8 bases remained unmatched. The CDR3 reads CASSLGLAEVSYEQYF. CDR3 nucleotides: TGTGCCAGCTCGCTAGGACTAGCGGAAGTCTCCTACGAGCAGTACTTC.

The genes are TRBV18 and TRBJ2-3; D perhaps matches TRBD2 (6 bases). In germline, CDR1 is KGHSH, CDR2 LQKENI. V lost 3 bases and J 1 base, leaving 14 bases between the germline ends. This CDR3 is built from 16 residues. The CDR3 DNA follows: TGTGCCAGCTCACCCGGGACCCCGGGAGGCACAGATACGCAGTATTTT. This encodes CASSPGTPGGTDTQYF.

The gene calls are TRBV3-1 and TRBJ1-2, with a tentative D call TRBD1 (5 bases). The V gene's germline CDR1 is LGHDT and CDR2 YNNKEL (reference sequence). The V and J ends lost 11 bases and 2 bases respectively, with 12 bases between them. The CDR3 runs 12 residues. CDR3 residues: CAAEGPNYGYTF. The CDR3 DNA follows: TGTGCCGCTGAGGGACCCAACTATGGCTACACCTTC.

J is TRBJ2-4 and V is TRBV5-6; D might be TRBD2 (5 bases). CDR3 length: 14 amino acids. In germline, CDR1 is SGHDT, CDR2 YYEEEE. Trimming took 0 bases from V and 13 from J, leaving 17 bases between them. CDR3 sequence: CASSLGASMREQYF. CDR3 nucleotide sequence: TGTGCCAGCAGCTTGGGCGCGTCGATGAGGGAGCAGTACTTC.

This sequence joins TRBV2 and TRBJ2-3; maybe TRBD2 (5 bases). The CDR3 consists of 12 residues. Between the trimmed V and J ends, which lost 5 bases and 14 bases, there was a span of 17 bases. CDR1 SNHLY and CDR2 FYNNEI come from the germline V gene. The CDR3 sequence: CASSRPRGYAYF. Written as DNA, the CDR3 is TGTGCCAGCAGTCGCCCCCGGGGATACGCGTATTTT. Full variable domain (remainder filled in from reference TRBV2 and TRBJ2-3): EPEVTQTPSHQVTQMGQEVILRCVPISNHLYFYWYRQILGQKVEFLVSFYNNEISEKSEIFDDQFSVERPDGSNFTLKIRSTKLEDSAMYFCASSRPRGYAYFGPGTRLTVL.

The DNA of the CDR3 is TGTGCCAGCAGTCGCAGGGCAGGGACTGAAGCTTTCTTT. The encoded protein is CASSRRAGTEAFF. The chain uses TRBV6-5 and TRBJ1-1; a weak D match, TRBD1 (5 bases). Germline lookup yields CDR1 MNHEY and CDR2 SVGAGI. This CDR3 is 13 amino acids long. The V gene lost 5 bases and the J gene lost 5 bases, with 12 bases spanning the gap.

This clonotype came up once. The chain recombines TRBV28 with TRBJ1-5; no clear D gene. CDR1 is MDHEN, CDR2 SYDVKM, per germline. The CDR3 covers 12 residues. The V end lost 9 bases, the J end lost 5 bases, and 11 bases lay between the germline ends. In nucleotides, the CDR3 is TGTGCCAGTGGACTTCTAGATCAGCCCCAGCATTTT. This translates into CASGLLDQPQHF.

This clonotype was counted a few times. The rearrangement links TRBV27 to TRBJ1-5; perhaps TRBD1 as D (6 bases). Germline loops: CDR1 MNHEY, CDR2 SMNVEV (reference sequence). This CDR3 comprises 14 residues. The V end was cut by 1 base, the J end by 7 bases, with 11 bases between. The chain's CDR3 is CASSLWGARQPQHF. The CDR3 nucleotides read TGTGCCAGCAGTTTATGGGGGGCAAGGCAGCCCCAGCATTTT.

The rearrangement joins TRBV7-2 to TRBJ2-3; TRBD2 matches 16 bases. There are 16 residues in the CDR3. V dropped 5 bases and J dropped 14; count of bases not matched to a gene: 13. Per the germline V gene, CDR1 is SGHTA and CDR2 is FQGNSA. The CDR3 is CASSPQGLAGGKYAYF. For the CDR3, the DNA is TGTGCCAGCAGCCCACAGGGACTAGCGGGAGGGAAATACGCGTATTTT.

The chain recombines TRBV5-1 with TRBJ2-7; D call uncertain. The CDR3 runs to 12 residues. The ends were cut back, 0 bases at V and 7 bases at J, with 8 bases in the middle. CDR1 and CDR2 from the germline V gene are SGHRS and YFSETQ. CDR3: CASSLGAEEQYF. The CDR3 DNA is TGCGCCAGCAGCTTGGGGGCGGAGGAGCAGTACTTC.

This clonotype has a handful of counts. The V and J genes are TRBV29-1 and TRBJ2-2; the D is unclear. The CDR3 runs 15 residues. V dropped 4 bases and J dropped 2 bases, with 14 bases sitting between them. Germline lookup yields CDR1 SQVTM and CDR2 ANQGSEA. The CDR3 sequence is CSVVIGRLNTGELFF. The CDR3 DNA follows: TGCAGCGTTGTTATAGGTCGGCTTAACACCGGGGAGCTGTTTTTT.

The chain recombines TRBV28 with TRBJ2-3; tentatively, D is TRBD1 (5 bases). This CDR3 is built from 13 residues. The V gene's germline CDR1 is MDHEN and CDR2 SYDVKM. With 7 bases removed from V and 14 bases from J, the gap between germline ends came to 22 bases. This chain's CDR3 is CASTTPQDRDAYF. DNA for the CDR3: TGTGCCAGCACCACACCACAGGATCGAGACGCGTATTTT.

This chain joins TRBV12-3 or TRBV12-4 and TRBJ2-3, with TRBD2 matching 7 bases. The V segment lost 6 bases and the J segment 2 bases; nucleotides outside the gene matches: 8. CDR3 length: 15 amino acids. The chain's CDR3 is CASRQLATHTDTQYF. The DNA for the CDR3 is TGTGCCAGCAGACAACTAGCGACCCACACAGATACGCAGTATTTT.

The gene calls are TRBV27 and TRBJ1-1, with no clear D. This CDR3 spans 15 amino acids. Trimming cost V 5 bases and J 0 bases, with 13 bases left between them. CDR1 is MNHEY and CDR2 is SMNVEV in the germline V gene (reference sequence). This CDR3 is CASSPRAALNTEAFF. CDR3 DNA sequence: TGTGCCAGCAGTCCCCGCGCAGCACTGAACACTGAAGCTTTCTTT.

This chain's CDR3 is CSARAVSSGREQYF. As DNA, the CDR3 is TGCAGTGCTAGAGCGGTATCTAGCGGGAGGGAGCAGTACTTC. The chain has TRBV20-1 and TRBJ2-7; 11 bases are shared with TRBD2. CDR1 and CDR2 (germline): DFQATT, SNEGSKA (reference sequence). V dropped 1 base and J dropped 7; count of bases not matched to a gene: 6. The CDR3 has 14 amino acids.

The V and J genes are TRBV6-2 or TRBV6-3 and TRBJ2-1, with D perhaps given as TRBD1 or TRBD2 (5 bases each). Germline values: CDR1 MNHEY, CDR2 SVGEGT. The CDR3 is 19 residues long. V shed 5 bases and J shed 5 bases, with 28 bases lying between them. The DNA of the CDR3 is TGTGCCAGCAGTCTAACCCACCCCTCCCTACTAGTGGGGGACAATGAGCAGTTCTTC. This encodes CASSLTHPSLLVGDNEQFF.

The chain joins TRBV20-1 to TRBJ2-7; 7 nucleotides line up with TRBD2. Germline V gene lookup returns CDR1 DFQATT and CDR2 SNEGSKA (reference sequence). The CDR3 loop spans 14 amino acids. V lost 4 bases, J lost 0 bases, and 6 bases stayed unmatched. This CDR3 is CSATAPGGSYEQYF. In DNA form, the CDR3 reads TGCAGTGCTACCGCCCCGGGGGGCTCCTACGAGCAGTACTTC.

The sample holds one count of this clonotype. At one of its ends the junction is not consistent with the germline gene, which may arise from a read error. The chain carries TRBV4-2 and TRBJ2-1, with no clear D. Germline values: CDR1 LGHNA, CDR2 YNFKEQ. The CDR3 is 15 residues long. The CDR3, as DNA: TGTACCAGCAGCCAGGCAGGCCCACACATCAATGAGCAGTTCTTC. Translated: CTSSQAGPHINEQFF.

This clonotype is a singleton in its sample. The CDR3 DNA is TGTGCCAGCAGCAGCCAACAGGGGCTTATCTCTGGAAACACCATATATTTT. It yields the protein CASSSQQGLISGNTIYF. This chain links TRBV28 with TRBJ1-3, with 7 bases that match TRBD1. Germline lookup yields CDR1 MDHEN and CDR2 SYDVKM. Unmatched junction bases numbered 11, after V lost 6 bases and J lost 0 bases. The CDR3 totals 17 residues.